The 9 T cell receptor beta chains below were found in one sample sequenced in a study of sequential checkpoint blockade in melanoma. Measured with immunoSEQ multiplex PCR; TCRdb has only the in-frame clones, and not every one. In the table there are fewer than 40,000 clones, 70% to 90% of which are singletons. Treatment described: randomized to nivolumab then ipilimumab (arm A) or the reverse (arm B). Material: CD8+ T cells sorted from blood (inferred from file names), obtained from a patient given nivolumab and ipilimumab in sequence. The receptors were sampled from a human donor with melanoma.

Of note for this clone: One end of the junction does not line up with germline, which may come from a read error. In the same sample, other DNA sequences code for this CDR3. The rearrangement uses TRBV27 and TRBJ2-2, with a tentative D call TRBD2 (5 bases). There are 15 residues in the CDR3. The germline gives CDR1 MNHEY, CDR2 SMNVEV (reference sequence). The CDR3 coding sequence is TGTGCCAGCAGTTTAAGGCTAGATGGCACCGGGGAGTTGTTTTTT. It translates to CASSLRLDGTGELFF.

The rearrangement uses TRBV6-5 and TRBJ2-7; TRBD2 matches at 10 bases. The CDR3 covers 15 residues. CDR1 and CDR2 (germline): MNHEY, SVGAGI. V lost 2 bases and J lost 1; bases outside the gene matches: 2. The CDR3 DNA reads TGTGCCAGCAGTTACACTAGCGGGACTTCCTACGAGCAGTACTTC. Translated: CASSYTSGTSYEQYF.

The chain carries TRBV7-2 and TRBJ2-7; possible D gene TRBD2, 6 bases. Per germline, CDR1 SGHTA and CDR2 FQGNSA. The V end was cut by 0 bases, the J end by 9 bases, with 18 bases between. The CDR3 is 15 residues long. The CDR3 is CASSLAGLATSWQYV. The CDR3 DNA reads TGTGCCAGCAGCTTAGCTGGGCTAGCGACAAGCTGGCAGTACGTC.

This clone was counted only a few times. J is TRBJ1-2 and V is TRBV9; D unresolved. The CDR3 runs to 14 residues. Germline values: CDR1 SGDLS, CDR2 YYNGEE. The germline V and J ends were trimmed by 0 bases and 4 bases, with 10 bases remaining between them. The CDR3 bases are TGTGCCAGCAGCGTAGTAACCGGGATCTATGGCTACACCTTC. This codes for CASSVVTGIYGYTF.

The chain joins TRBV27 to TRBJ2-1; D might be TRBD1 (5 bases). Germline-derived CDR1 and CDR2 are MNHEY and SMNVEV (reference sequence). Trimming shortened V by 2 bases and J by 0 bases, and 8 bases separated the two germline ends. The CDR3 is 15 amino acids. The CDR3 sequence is CASSLRTGSYNEQFF. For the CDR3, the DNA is TGTGCCAGCAGTTTAAGAACAGGCTCCTACAATGAGCAGTTCTTC.

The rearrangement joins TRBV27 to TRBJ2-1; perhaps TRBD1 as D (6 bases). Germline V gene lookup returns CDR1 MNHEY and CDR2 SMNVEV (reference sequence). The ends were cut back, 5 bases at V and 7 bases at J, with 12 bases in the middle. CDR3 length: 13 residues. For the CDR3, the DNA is TGTGCCAGCAGTATCCTACAGGGTAATGAGCAGTTCTTC. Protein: CASSILQGNEQFF.

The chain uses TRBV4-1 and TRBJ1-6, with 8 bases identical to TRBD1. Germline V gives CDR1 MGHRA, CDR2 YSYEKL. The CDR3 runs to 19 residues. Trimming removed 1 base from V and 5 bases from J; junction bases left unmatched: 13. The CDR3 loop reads CASSQASRGAGGDNSPLHF. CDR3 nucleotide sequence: TGCGCCAGCAGCCAAGCCTCCCGAGGGGCAGGGGGCGATAATTCACCCCTCCACTTT.

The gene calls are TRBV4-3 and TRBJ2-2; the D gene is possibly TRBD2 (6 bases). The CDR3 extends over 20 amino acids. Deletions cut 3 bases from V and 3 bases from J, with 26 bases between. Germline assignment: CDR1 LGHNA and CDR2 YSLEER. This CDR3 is CASSHLIGEKSGPYTGELFF. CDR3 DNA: TGCGCCAGCAGCCACCTCATAGGGGAAAAAAGCGGGCCGTACACCGGGGAGCTGTTTTTT.

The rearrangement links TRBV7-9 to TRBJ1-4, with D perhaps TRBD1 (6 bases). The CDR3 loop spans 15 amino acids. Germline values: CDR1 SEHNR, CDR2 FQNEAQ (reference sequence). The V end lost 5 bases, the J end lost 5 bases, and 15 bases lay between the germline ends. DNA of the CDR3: TGTGCCAGCAGCCGAGATTCACAGGGAAATGAAAAACTGTTTTTT. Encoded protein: CASSRDSQGNEKLFF.